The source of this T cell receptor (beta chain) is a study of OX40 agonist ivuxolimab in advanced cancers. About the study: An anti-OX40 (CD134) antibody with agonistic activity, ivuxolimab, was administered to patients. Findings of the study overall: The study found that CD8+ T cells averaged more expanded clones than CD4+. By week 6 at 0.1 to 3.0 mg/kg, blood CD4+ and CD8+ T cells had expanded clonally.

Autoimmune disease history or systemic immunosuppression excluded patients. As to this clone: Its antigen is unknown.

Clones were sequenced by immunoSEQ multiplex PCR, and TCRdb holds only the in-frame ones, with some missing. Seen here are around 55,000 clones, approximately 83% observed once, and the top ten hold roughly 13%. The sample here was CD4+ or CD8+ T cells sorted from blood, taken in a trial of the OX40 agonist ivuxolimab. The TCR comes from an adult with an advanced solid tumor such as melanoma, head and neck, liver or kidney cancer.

The CDR3 loop is CASSSGLPGRSGEQFF. The CDR3 DNA reads as TGTGCCAGCAGTTCGGGATTGCCCGGGAGGAGTGGTGAGCAGTTCTTC. The chain carries TRBV7-6 and TRBJ2-1; 7 bases match TRBD2. This CDR3 contains 16 residues. Germline lookup yields CDR1 SGHVS and CDR2 FNYEAQ. V lost 6 bases, J lost 9 bases, and 17 bases stayed unmatched.